A selection of T cell receptor beta chains follows, all from one sample in a study of control samples from healthy donors and cancer patients. This table comes from immunoSEQ multiplex PCR, and its TCRdb copy is limited to in-frame clones, with some not included. The sample lists fewer than 100,000 clones, 82% occurring once. Sequencing used blood. The receptors come from a man in his 60s in good health. The CDR3 runs from the conserved cysteine through the conserved F or W. A D gene is named only where the DNA matches it firmly. Clone size, where shown, is once, few, many, or a class for clones that have expanded.

>TRBJ1-5|13|TRBV6-4|many|NA
CASSGAANQPQHF
TGTGCCAGCAGTGGGGCAGCCAATCAGCCCCAGCATTTT
>TRBJ1-5|14|TRBV6-5|NA|NA
CASMGQGVYQPQHF
TGTGCCAGCATGGGTCAGGGCGTGTATCAGCCCCAGCATTTT
>TRBJ1-2|16|TRBV5-6|NA|NA
CASSFGQGDFNYGYTF
TGTGCCAGCAGCTTCGGCCAGGGCGACTTTAACTATGGCTACACCTTC
>TRBJ1-1|16|TRBV5-6|NA|NA
CASSLATRYPGTEAFF
TGTGCCAGCAGCTTGGCGACAAGATATCCGGGCACTGAAGCTTTCTTT
>TRBJ1-5|15|TRBV6-1|NA|NA
CASSELGLSNQPQHF
TGTGCCAGCAGTGAATTAGGTCTTAGCAATCAGCCCCAGCATTTT
>TRBJ2-3|14|TRBV19|NA|NA
CASSLQTFTDTQYF
TGTGCCAGTAGCCTCCAGACCTTCACAGATACGCAGTATTTT
>TRBJ1-5|15|TRBV19|NA|NA
CASSILQVSNQPQHF
TGTGCCAGTAGTATCCTCCAGGTTAGCAATCAGCCCCAGCATTTT
>TRBJ1-6|16|TRBV7-8|NA|NA
CASSRTGSSYNSPLHF
TGTGCCAGCAGCCGGACGGGGAGCTCCTATAATTCACCCCTCCACTTT
>TRBJ2-1|15|TRBV4-1|NA|NA
CASSQGPGTRAEQFF
TGCGCCAGCAGCCAAGGGCCAGGCACTAGAGCTGAGCAGTTCTTC
>TRBJ1-1|13|TRBV19|NA|TRBD1
CASRGTENTGAFF
TGTGCCAGTAGAGGGACAGAGAACACTGGAGCTTTCTTT
>TRBJ2-6|15|TRBV30|few|NA
CAWSLGWVGANVLTF
TGTGCCTGGAGCCTAGGTTGGGTTGGGGCCAACGTCCTGACTTTC
>TRBJ2-2|11|TRBV19|NA|NA
CASLHGGELFF
TGTGCCAGTCTACATGGCGGGGAGCTGTTTTTT
>TRBJ2-1|11|TRBV20-1|NA|TRBD2
CSVRLADEQFF
TGCAGTGTAAGACTAGCCGATGAGCAGTTCTTC
>TRBJ2-7|14|TRBV9|NA|NA
CASSAHKDTYEQYF
TGTGCCAGCAGCGCACACAAGGATACCTACGAGCAGTACTTC
>TRBJ1-2|15|TRBV4-1|NA|TRBD1
CASSQWTGGSYGYTF
TGCGCCAGCAGCCAATGGACAGGGGGGAGCTATGGCTACACCTTC
>TRBJ2-1|17|TRBV5-1|once|TRBD1
CASSLDAGTGSYNEQFF
TGCGCCAGCAGCTTGGACGCCGGGACAGGGTCCTACAATGAGCAGTTCTTC
>TRBJ2-3|15|TRBV9|NA|TRBD2
CASSVLAGATDTQYF
TGTGCCAGCAGCGTTTTAGCGGGGGCTACAGATACGCAGTATTTT
>TRBJ2-3|14|TRBV2|NA|TRBD2
CASRVAGGVDTQYF
TGTGCCAGCAGGGTAGCGGGGGGTGTAGATACGCAGTATTTT
>TRBJ1-4|15|TRBV4-1|NA|NA
CASSQVQPTNEKLFF
TGCGCCAGCAGCCAAGTCCAACCAACTAATGAAAAACTGTTTTTT
>TRBJ2-3|16|TRBV7-8|NA|TRBD1
CASSLDRAPSTDTQYF
TGTGCCAGCAGCCTCGACAGGGCCCCTAGCACAGATACGCAGTATTTT
>TRBJ2-4|14|TRBV28|NA|NA
CASSRYGYVDIQYF
TGTGCCAGCAGCCGTTACGGGTACGTTGACATTCAGTACTTC
>TRBJ2-1|12|TRBV19|NA|NA
CASNDRYNEQFF
TGTGCCAGTAACGATCGGTACAATGAGCAGTTCTTC